The text below deals with one T cell receptor beta chain. The data derive from a study of blood T cell repertoires in COVID-19. Study-level background: From the United States, Italy and Spain came samples of acute and convalescent COVID-19. From T cells, B-cell-depleted T cells, or PBMCs came the material, which was cDNA or gDNA.

Assay used: immunoSEQ multiplex PCR; TCRdb lists only in-frame clones, some missing. The table shows 95,000 to 150,000 clones, with roughly 84% occurring only once. The cohort comprised adults aged roughly 18 to 100 years residing in about two dozen US areas. Recovery among Cohort 3 donors was established by two negative PCRs, clearance, or symptom resolution. Germline V CDR1 and CDR2: SGHAT, FQNNGV. This CDR3 contains 15 residues. V lost 5 bases and J 2 bases, leaving 13 bases between the germline ends. The sequence was collected from a young woman who had recovered from COVID-19. The chain carries TRBV11-2 and TRBJ1-5; TRBD1 is a possible D gene (6 bases). The source material was PBMCs or T cells enriched from blood (not recorded which). For the CDR3, the DNA is TGTGCCAGCAGCCGGGGGGGCGTGCGCAATCAGCCCCAGCATTTT. It yields the protein CASSRGGVRNQPQHF.